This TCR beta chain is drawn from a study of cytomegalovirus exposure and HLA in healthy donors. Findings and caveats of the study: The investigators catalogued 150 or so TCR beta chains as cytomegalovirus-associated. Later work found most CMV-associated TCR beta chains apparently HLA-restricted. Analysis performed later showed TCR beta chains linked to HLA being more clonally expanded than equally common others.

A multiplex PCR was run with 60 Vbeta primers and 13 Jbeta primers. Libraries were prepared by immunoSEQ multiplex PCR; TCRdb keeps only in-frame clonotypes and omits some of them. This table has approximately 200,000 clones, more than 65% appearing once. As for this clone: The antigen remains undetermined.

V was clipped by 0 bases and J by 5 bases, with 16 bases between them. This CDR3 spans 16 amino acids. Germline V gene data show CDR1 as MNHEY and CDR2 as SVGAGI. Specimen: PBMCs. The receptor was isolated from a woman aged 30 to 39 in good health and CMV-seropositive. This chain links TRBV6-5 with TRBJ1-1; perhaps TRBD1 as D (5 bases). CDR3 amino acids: CASSYSGNRIVTEAFF. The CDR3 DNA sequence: TGTGCCAGCAGTTACTCCGGTAACAGGATTGTGACTGAAGCTTTCTTT.